Listed here are 16 T cell receptor beta chains from one sample, sequenced in a study of blood T cell repertoires in COVID-19. Data came from immunoSEQ multiplex PCR; TCRdb stores just in-frame clones and leaves some out. The table lists some 180,000 clones, about 80% of them singletons, with approximately 15% in the top ten. The sample was PBMCs or T cells enriched from blood (not recorded which). The source of these receptors is a man between 60 and 75 years old who had been exposed to COVID-19.

The chain joins TRBV7-2 to TRBJ2-5; 14 bases agree with TRBD2. J gave up 5 bases and V 6 bases, and 11 bases lay outside the gene matches. Germline V CDR1 and CDR2: SGHTA, FQGNSA. The CDR3 loop spans 17 amino acids. The DNA of the CDR3 is TGTGCCAGCAGACACAAGGGACTAGCGGGAGTGGTTGAGACCCAGTACTTC. Translated, it gives CASRHKGLAGVVETQYF.

This clone was counted only a few times. V is TRBV5-6 and J is TRBJ1-2, with 7 nucleotides matching TRBD1. The germline V gene encodes CDR1 SGHDT and CDR2 YYEEEE. V lost 4 bases, J lost 5 bases, and 5 bases stayed unmatched. This CDR3 contains 13 residues. The chain's CDR3 is CASSVGQAYGYTF. In DNA, the CDR3 is TGTGCCAGCAGCGTTGGACAGGCTTATGGCTACACCTTC.

The chain links TRBV30 to TRBJ2-1, with 10 bases that match TRBD2. Losses at the gene ends were 3 bases for V and 8 bases for J; bases not matched to a gene: 10. Germline assignment: CDR1 GTSNPN and CDR2 SVGIG (reference sequence). The CDR3 loop spans 15 amino acids. CDR3 sequence reads: CAWSVGLSGRDEQFF. CDR3 sequence (DNA): TGTGCCTGGAGCGTAGGATTGAGCGGGAGGGATGAGCAGTTCTTC. The whole variable domain, remainder taken from reference TRBV30 and TRBJ2-1, is SQTIHQWPATLVQPVGSPLSLECTVEGTSNPNLYWYRQAAGRGLQLLFYSVGIGQISSEVPQNLSASRPQDRQFILSSKKLLLSDSGFYLCAWSVGLSGRDEQFFGPGTRLTVL.

J is TRBJ2-7 and V is TRBV5-4; possible D gene TRBD1, 5 bases. CDR1 is SGHNT, CDR2 YYREEE, per germline (reference sequence). Trimming took off 4 bases at V and 3 bases at J, with 11 bases between the two ends. This CDR3 has 13 amino acids. In DNA, the CDR3 is TGTGCCAGCAGCCAGGGTACCAACTACGAGCAGTACTTC. Its protein product is CASSQGTNYEQYF.

The chain joins TRBV5-6 to TRBJ2-7; 9 bases map to TRBD1. The CDR3 length is 16 residues. The germline gives CDR1 SGHDT, CDR2 YYEEEE. V shed 0 bases, J shed 4 bases, and the junction held 8 bases outside the gene matches. Written as DNA, the CDR3 is TGTGCCAGCAGCTTGGATGGGACAGGGACTCCATACGAGCAGTACTTC. It translates to CASSLDGTGTPYEQYF.

The chain carries TRBV27 and TRBJ1-1, with D unclear. Germline-derived CDR1 and CDR2 are MNHEY and SMNVEV (reference sequence). This CDR3 is 16 amino acids long. Between the trimmed V and J ends, which lost 2 bases and 2 bases, there was a span of 15 bases. The CDR3 region is CASSLAAVSPNTEAFF. DNA of the CDR3: TGTGCCAGCAGTTTAGCGGCAGTTTCACCTAACACTGAAGCTTTCTTT.

This clone has only a few counts. V usage is TRBV2 and J usage is TRBJ1-5, with 11 positions matching TRBD1. Looked up from germline, CDR1 is SNHLY and CDR2 is FYNNEI. The CDR3 length is 14 residues. The V and J ends lost 6 bases and 6 bases, in that order; junction bases with no gene match: 4. CDR3 in amino acids: CASRPGTGGQPQHF. CDR3 bases: TGTGCCAGCAGACCCGGGACAGGGGGTCAGCCCCAGCATTTT.

The chain links TRBV27 to TRBJ1-2; 8 bases agree with TRBD1. Germline assignment: CDR1 MNHEY and CDR2 SMNVEV (reference sequence). The CDR3 length is 13 residues. With 3 bases clipped from V and 8 bases from J, the junction kept 5 bases outside the gene matches. The CDR3 bases are TGTGCCAGCAGTTTCTCCGGACAGGGCGGCTACACCTTC. Protein sequence: CASSFSGQGGYTF.

The chain recombines TRBV27 with TRBJ2-1; 7 bases match TRBD2. The V gene's germline CDR1 is MNHEY and CDR2 SMNVEV (reference sequence). V was clipped by 6 bases and J by 3 bases; unmatched bases: 8. This CDR3 is built from 15 residues. The CDR3 loop is CASRIGGSLYNEQFF. The CDR3 DNA reads TGTGCCAGCAGAATCGGCGGGAGTCTCTACAATGAGCAGTTCTTC.

The chain combines TRBV19 with TRBJ2-7; D may be TRBD2 (6 bases). Germline V gene sequence: CDR1 LNHDA, CDR2 SQIVND (reference sequence). The CDR3 is made up of 13 amino acids. Trimming left V 10 bases short and J 3 bases short, with 16 bases between. The CDR3 spells CATSDPSDYEQYF. In DNA, the CDR3 is TGTGCCACCTCAGACCCTAGCGACTACGAGCAGTACTTC.

There are a few counts of this clone. The chain recombines TRBV6-5 with TRBJ2-7; 7 nucleotides line up with TRBD1. This CDR3 has 12 residues. With 11 bases clipped from V and 3 bases from J, the junction kept 7 bases outside the gene matches. Germline V CDR1 and CDR2: MNHEY, SVGAGI. The CDR3 protein is CAHGRGLYEQYF. The CDR3 nucleotides read TGTGCCCATGGTAGGGGGCTCTACGAGCAGTACTTC.

The rearrangement uses TRBV10-2 and TRBJ1-1; no firm D call. This CDR3 has 13 amino acids. V lost 3 bases and J 4 bases, leaving 9 bases between the germline ends. CDR1 and CDR2 (germline): WSHSY, SAAADI. The CDR3 sequence is CASSDRGITEAFF. CDR3 nucleotide sequence: TGCGCCAGCAGTGACCGGGGAATCACTGAAGCTTTCTTT.

The chain links TRBV9 to TRBJ1-2, with 9 bases lining up with TRBD1. CDR1 and CDR2 from the germline V gene are SGDLS and YYNGEE. V gave up 3 bases and J gave up 7 bases; unmatched junction bases: 4. The length of the CDR3 is 13 residues. This CDR3 is CASSARTGAGYTF. The CDR3 DNA is TGTGCCAGCAGCGCGCGGACAGGGGCTGGCTACACCTTC.

V usage is TRBV7-2 and J usage is TRBJ2-2; 10 nucleotides match TRBD2. The CDR3 runs 15 residues. Germline assignment: CDR1 SGHTA and CDR2 FQGNSA. The junction had 1 base not matched to a gene; V was cut back by 2 bases and J by 4 bases. This CDR3 reads CASSLSGRATGELFF. CDR3 coding DNA: TGTGCCAGCAGCTTAAGCGGGAGGGCCACCGGGGAGCTGTTTTTT.

The chain carries TRBV19 and TRBJ1-5, with a possible D match to TRBD1 (5 bases). This CDR3 is built from 15 residues. Trimming pared 0 bases from V and 2 bases from J, leaving 8 bases between. Germline loops: CDR1 LNHDA, CDR2 SQIVND (reference sequence). CDR3 residues: CASSIEGRGNQPQHF. The CDR3 coding sequence is TGTGCCAGTAGTATAGAGGGCAGGGGCAATCAGCCCCAGCATTTT.

The chain couples TRBV5-1 to TRBJ2-7; D possibly corresponds to TRBD1 (6 bases). Germline V gene data show CDR1 as SGHRS and CDR2 as YFSETQ. The CDR3 consists of 14 residues. V gave up 5 bases and J gave up 2 bases, with 14 bases separating them. The CDR3 nucleotides read TGCGCCAGCAGTGGGGGCAGCTACGCCTACGAGCAGTACTTC. This gives the protein CASSGGSYAYEQYF.